The 19 T cell receptor beta chains below all came from one sample that was sequenced in a study of T cells expressing NK-cell markers. TCRdb re-called the 5' RACE reads; one entry per CDR3 protein, DNA not given. Its table lists 350,000 to 500,000 distinct CDR3 sequences. The sample taken for sequencing was blood T cells: a sorted CD56 or NKG2C T cell subset, CD4+ or CD8+ T cells, or bulk PBMC T cells (not recorded which). The receptor source for this set is a woman between 18 and 75 years old in good health.

The V and J genes are TRBV6-2 or TRBV6-3 and TRBJ1-5. CDR3 length: 13 residues. Germline assignment: CDR1 MNHEY and CDR2 SVGEGT. CDR3 amino acids: CASVRDGNQPQHF.

This chain joins TRBV4-3 and TRBJ1-4; there is no DNA to check the TCRdb D call of TRBD1. Germline V gene data show CDR1 as LGHNA and CDR2 as YSLEER. The CDR3 spans 15 residues. CDR3 region: CASSQPGTGDEKLFF.

This chain links TRBV20-1 with TRBJ2-3; TCRdb lists TRBD2, though no DNA is available to test this call. CDR1 DFQATT and CDR2 SNEGSKA come from the germline V gene (reference sequence). The CDR3 runs to 15 residues. CDR3 in amino acids: CSARRSGGDTDTQYF.

This chain connects TRBV7-2 to TRBJ1-2. The germline CDR1 and CDR2 sequences are SGHTA and FQGNSA. The length of the CDR3 is 12 residues. This CDR3 reads CASSLLLYGYTF.

The V and J genes are TRBV20-1 and TRBJ2-7; TCRdb's D gene call, TRBD2, goes unchecked for lack of DNA. The CDR3 length is 17 residues. Germline V gives CDR1 DFQATT, CDR2 SNEGSKA (reference sequence). The CDR3 loop is CSAMGLAGAGSSYEQYF.

The genes are TRBV21-1 and TRBJ1-4; no DNA is available, so the TRBD1 call from TCRdb remains unchecked. TRBV21-1 corresponds to a pseudogene. The length of the CDR3 is 17 residues. The CDR3 region is CASSKADRVLANEKLFF.

The chain couples TRBV4-3 to TRBJ1-4; TCRdb selects TRBD1, and the lack of DNA leaves this call unchecked. This CDR3 comprises 16 residues. Germline CDR1 and CDR2: LGHNA and YSLEER. The CDR3 sequence: CASSQGGGTANEKLFF.

The CDR3 region is CSVELDTQTYNEQFF. V and J are TRBV29-1 and TRBJ2-1; TCRdb indicates TRBD1, and absent DNA this call remains unverified. From germline, CDR1 is SQVTM and CDR2 ANQGSEA. CDR3 length: 15 residues.

The V gene is TRBV30, the J gene TRBJ2-2; the D gene TCRdb calls, TRBD2, cannot be checked with no DNA. The germline V gene has CDR1 GTSNPN and CDR2 SVGIG (reference sequence). The CDR3 sequence is 17 residues long. CDR3 residues: CAWRDFRLADNTGELFF.

The genes are TRBV29-1 and TRBJ2-1; the D call of TRBD1 rests on TCRdb alone, since no DNA is present to check it. The CDR3 loop spans 13 amino acids. CDR1 and CDR2 from the germline V gene are SQVTM and ANQGSEA. The CDR3 is CSVSQGDRNEQFF.

This chain uses TRBV30 with TRBJ2-3. The germline V gene has CDR1 GTSNPN and CDR2 SVGIG (reference sequence). The CDR3 sequence is 16 residues long. The CDR3 sequence: CAWSVLSGDPTDTQYF.

This sequence joins TRBV20-1 and TRBJ2-4; TCRdb selects TRBD1, and the lack of DNA leaves this call unchecked. Germline V gene data show CDR1 as DFQATT and CDR2 as SNEGSKA (reference sequence). The CDR3 is 16 residues long. The chain's CDR3 is CSALPQGTGAKNIQYF.

V and J are TRBV20-1 and TRBJ1-5; the TRBD1 assignment by TCRdb is unverifiable without DNA. This CDR3 contains 12 residues. Germline-derived CDR1 and CDR2 are DFQATT and SNEGSKA (reference sequence). The CDR3 loop is CSARGVGQPQHF.

The CDR3 spells CASSYPQTATYEQYF. The chain couples TRBV6-5 to TRBJ2-7. In germline, CDR1 is MNHEY, CDR2 SVGAGI. The CDR3 is made up of 15 amino acids.

The gene calls are TRBV10-2 and TRBJ2-5; the D call of TRBD2 rests on TCRdb alone, since no DNA is present to check it. This CDR3 has 14 residues. The germline gives CDR1 WSHSY, CDR2 SAAADI. CDR3 sequence reads: CASSERDLQETQYF.

The chain couples TRBV7-3 to TRBJ2-2; TCRdb reports TRBD1, a call that lacks DNA to check it against. CDR3 length: 17 amino acids. Looked up from germline, CDR1 is SGHTA and CDR2 is FQGTGA. The CDR3 region is CASSLKGVSANTGELFF.

V is TRBV7-2 and J is TRBJ2-7; TCRdb outputs TRBD2, but without DNA this stays unchecked. CDR3 length: 14 residues. CDR1 and CDR2 from the germline V gene are SGHTA and FQGNSA. The CDR3 here is CASSLVHTRSEQYF.

The V call is TRBV5-1, the J call TRBJ2-1; TCRdb proposes TRBD2, but this gene call is untestable without DNA. CDR1 and CDR2 from the germline V gene are SGHRS and YFSETQ. The CDR3 runs 18 residues. The CDR3 loop reads CASSYPSNGGDNYNEQFF.

The V call is TRBV10-2, the J call TRBJ1-5; TCRdb's D call, TRBD1, is unchecked because there is no DNA. Germline lookup yields CDR1 WSHSY and CDR2 SAAADI. There are 15 residues in the CDR3. This CDR3 is CASSVSPASNQPQHF.